This TCR beta chain was recorded in a study of shared clonotypes between healthy human individuals. Study-level points and caveats: Clonotypes that were shared across a handful of donors made up roughly 5% of naive CD4 clonotypes. Only a few donors were included, so the genetic and exposure-history diversity represented was limited. Shared clonotypes across all four donors exceeded non-shared ones in generation probability.

This clone was counted at least ten times. The antigen is undetermined. The ends lost 5 bases at V and 5 bases at J; junction bases unmatched: 8. This CDR3 comprises 14 residues. In germline, CDR1 is SGHAT, CDR2 FQNNGV. Researchers divided each subset's genomic DNA evenly across several immunoSEQ plates. Here immunoSEQ multiplex PCR was the method, and the copy in TCRdb shows in-frame clones only, minus some. The sample shows over a million clones, around 82% of them seen only once. The sequence was obtained from a man between 18 and 35 years old in good health. Some clones in this sample may be carry-over from other donors' samples. The J gene is TRBJ2-5, the V gene TRBV11-2, with 7 bases lining up with TRBD1. Sequenced material: memory CD4+ T cells from PBMCs. Described subset: CD45RA-negative fraction. In nucleotides, the CDR3 is TGTGCCAGCAGCATCGGACAGGTCGCGGAGACCCAGTACTTC. Translation: CASSIGQVAETQYF.